Below, 14 T cell receptor beta chains from the same sample are listed, as sequenced in a study of cytomegalovirus exposure and HLA in healthy donors. PCR involved 60 Vbeta and 13 Jbeta primers. The repertoire was sequenced with immunoSEQ multiplex PCR; TCRdb's copy has only in-frame clones and lacks some. Of about 120,000 clones listed, under 85% are singletons. Sequencing input: PBMCs. The receptors were gathered from a male donor in good health and CMV-seropositive.

CDR3 coding DNA: TGTGCCAGCAGTCGACAGGGAGTCCCCAATTCACCCCTCCACTTT. This translates into CASSRQGVPNSPLHF. This chain joins TRBV6-5 and TRBJ1-6, with TRBD1 identical over 7 bases. Per the germline V gene, CDR1 is MNHEY and CDR2 is SVGAGI. Trimming took 5 bases from V and 7 from J; bases not matched to a gene: 8. The CDR3 length is 15 residues.

The chain recombines TRBV14 with TRBJ1-3, with TRBD1 matching over 7 bases. The V segment lost 1 base and the J segment 0 bases; nucleotides outside the gene matches: 9. The CDR3 totals 18 residues. CDR1 is SGHDN, CDR2 FVKESK, per germline. The CDR3 reads CASSQGWTGAPSGNTIYF. The CDR3 nucleotides are TGTGCCAGCAGCCAAGGTTGGACAGGAGCCCCCTCTGGAAACACCATATATTTT.

This clone came up a few times. The chain carries TRBV7-2 and TRBJ2-5; 7 bases are shared with TRBD1. Germline values: CDR1 SGHTA, CDR2 FQGNSA. The CDR3 totals 14 residues. V dropped 5 bases and J dropped 6; count of bases not matched to a gene: 9. CDR3 sequence: CASSRRTGEQTQYF. In DNA form, the CDR3 reads TGTGCCAGCAGCCGAAGAACAGGGGAACAGACCCAGTACTTC.

This clone has more than one count but fewer than ten. The sample has other DNA sequences that encode this CDR3 too. The chain couples TRBV5-1 to TRBJ2-5; TRBD1 might be the D (6 bases). From germline, CDR1 is SGHRS and CDR2 YFSETQ. The CDR3 length is 13 residues. V lost 1 base, J lost 5 bases, and 9 bases lay in between. CDR3: CASSLYREETQYF. The CDR3 region has the DNA TGCGCCAGCAGCTTGTACAGGGAGGAGACCCAGTACTTC.

The chain carries TRBV7-9 and TRBJ1-3, with a weak D call TRBD1 (6 bases). The CDR3 is 12 amino acids. Between the trimmed V and J ends, which lost 7 bases and 9 bases, there was a span of 13 bases. In germline, CDR1 is SEHNR, CDR2 FQNEAQ (reference sequence). The CDR3 nucleotides read TGTGCCAGCACAAATGCCAGGGGCACCATATATTTT. The encoded protein is CASTNARGTIYF.

This chain connects TRBV28 to TRBJ2-3, with TRBD2 as a possible D gene (6 bases). Germline assignment: CDR1 MDHEN and CDR2 SYDVKM. With 1 base removed from V and 6 bases from J, the gap between germline ends came to 17 bases. The CDR3 sequence is 16 residues long. The CDR3 region is CASSLSDGTRRDTQYF. CDR3 sequence (DNA): TGTGCCAGCAGTTTATCAGACGGGACTCGTCGCGATACGCAGTATTTT. Filled out from reference TRBV28 and TRBJ2-3, the complete variable domain reads DVKVTQSSRYLVKRTGEKVFLECVQDMDHENMFWYRQDPGLGLRLIYFSYDVKMKEKGDIPEGYSVSREKKERFSLILESASTNQTSMYLCASSLSDGTRRDTQYFGPGTRLTVL.

The V and J genes are TRBV7-2 and TRBJ2-2, with TRBD2 matching 7 bases. V lost 2 bases, J lost 6 bases, and 12 bases stayed unmatched. The germline CDR1 and CDR2 sequences are SGHTA and FQGNSA. The CDR3 is 17 residues long. CDR3: CASSLLGRRAGAGELFF. Written as DNA, the CDR3 is TGTGCCAGCAGCTTATTGGGGCGCAGGGCGGGGGCCGGGGAGCTGTTTTTT.

This clone was observed a few times. The chain joins TRBV15 to TRBJ2-5; weak D call: TRBD1 (6 bases). Germline V gene lookup returns CDR1 LNHNV and CDR2 YYDKDF (reference sequence). CDR3 size: 15 residues. V was pared by 0 bases and J by 4 bases, with 12 bases between. CDR3 in amino acids: CATSREQGTGETQYF. The CDR3 nucleotides read TGTGCCACCAGCAGAGAACAGGGAACCGGAGAGACCCAGTACTTC. Supplemented by reference TRBV15 and TRBJ2-5, the full variable domain reads DAMVIQNPRYQVTQFGKPVTLSCSQTLNHNVMYWYQQKSSQAPKLLFHYYDKDFNNEADTPDNFQSRRPNTSFCFLDIRSPGLGDTAMYLCATSREQGTGETQYFGPGTRLLVL.

J is TRBJ2-2 and V is TRBV19; TRBD2 aligns across 9 bases. Germline values: CDR1 LNHDA, CDR2 SQIVND (reference sequence). The CDR3 runs 16 residues. V shed 3 bases, J shed 0 bases, and the junction held 2 bases outside the gene matches. CDR3 region: CASSIRLAANTGELFF. CDR3 DNA sequence: TGTGCCAGTAGTATCAGACTAGCGGCGAACACCGGGGAGCTGTTTTTT.

V usage is TRBV5-5 and J usage is TRBJ2-7; D unclear. CDR3 length equals 13 residues. Trimming stripped 0 bases from V and 3 bases from J, with 7 bases between. Germline CDR1 is SGHKS and CDR2 is YYEKEE (reference sequence). CDR3 nucleotides: TGTGCCAGCAGCTTGGTTCGGAGCTACGAGCAGTACTTC. It codes for CASSLVRSYEQYF.

This chain links TRBV5-1 with TRBJ2-7; 12 nucleotides agree with TRBD1. Germline values: CDR1 SGHRS, CDR2 YFSETQ. The CDR3 length is 16 residues. J lost 0 bases, V lost 5 bases, and 6 bases had no gene match. Here the CDR3 DNA reads TGCGCCAGCAGTCCGGGACAGGGGGCTGCCTCCTACGAGCAGTACTTC. Translated, it gives CASSPGQGAASYEQYF.

This clone was seen only a few times. V usage is TRBV29-1 and J usage is TRBJ1-1; TRBD1 matches at 7 bases. The CDR3 extends over 13 amino acids. CDR1 is SQVTM, CDR2 ANQGSEA, per germline. J gave up 2 bases and V 6 bases, and 6 bases lay outside the gene matches. Written as DNA, the CDR3 is TGCAGCGTGGGGGGACAGCTAAACACTGAAGCTTTCTTT. This encodes CSVGGQLNTEAFF.

This clone was observed a single time. This rearrangement joins TRBV2 to TRBJ2-5; weak D call: TRBD2 (6 bases). Germline V CDR1 and CDR2: SNHLY, FYNNEI. V was clipped by 2 bases and J by 4 bases, with 14 bases between them. This CDR3 has 15 amino acids. Written as DNA, the CDR3 is TGTGCCAGCAGTGAATACGTTGCCGGGGGAGAGACCCAGTACTTC. Amino acids: CASSEYVAGGETQYF. Full variable domain (remainder filled in from reference TRBV2 and TRBJ2-5): EPEVTQTPSHQVTQMGQEVILRCVPISNHLYFYWYRQILGQKVEFLVSFYNNEISEKSEIFDDQFSVERPDGSNFTLKIRSTKLEDSAMYFCASSEYVAGGETQYFGPGTRLLVL.

The chain combines TRBV19 with TRBJ2-3; 8 bases map to TRBD2. Germline assignment: CDR1 LNHDA and CDR2 SQIVND (reference sequence). This CDR3 contains 19 residues. V shed 5 bases, J shed 0 bases, and the junction held 16 bases outside the gene matches. This CDR3 reads CASSHPTSGASTSTDTQYF. In DNA, the CDR3 is TGTGCCAGTAGTCACCCAACTAGCGGAGCCTCAACTAGCACAGATACGCAGTATTTT.